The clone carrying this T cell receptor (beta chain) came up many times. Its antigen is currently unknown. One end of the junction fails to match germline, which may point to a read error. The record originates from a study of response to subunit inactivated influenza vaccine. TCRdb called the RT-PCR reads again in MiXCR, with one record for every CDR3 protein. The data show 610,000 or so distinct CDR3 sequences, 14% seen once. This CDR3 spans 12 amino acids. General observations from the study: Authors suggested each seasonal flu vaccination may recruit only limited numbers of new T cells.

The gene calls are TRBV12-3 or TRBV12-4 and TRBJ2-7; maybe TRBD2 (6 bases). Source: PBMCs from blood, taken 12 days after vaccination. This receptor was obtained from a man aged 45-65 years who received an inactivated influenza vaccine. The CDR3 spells CASSLAVYEQYF. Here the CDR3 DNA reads TGTGCCAGCAGCTTAGCGGTCTACGAGCAGTACTTC.